This T cell receptor beta chain was obtained from a study of beta chain features in type 1 diabetes. Study-wide results and caveats: Patients with Type 1 diabetes showed moderately but significantly shorter TCRB CDR3s in all four CD4+ subsets. For patients, the naive, central memory and Treg TCRB repertoires appeared more alike than for healthy donors. Unsettled here was the matter of whether HLA type influences TCRB rearrangement. Insertion counts at VDJ junctions were lower in type 1 diabetes patients, who also showed more deletions there.

Since all of the isolated RNA was reverse transcribed, expressed TCRB transcripts were what got sequenced. The repertoire was sequenced with immunoSEQ multiplex PCR; TCRdb's copy has only in-frame clones and lacks some. Of over 600,000 clones listed, 9.5% to 15% were seen once; the top ten hold around 0.12%. Regarding this clone: Its specificity is not known.

CDR3 size: 17 residues. In germline, CDR1 is LGHNA, CDR2 YNFKEQ. V shed 4 bases, J shed 0 bases, and the junction held 6 bases outside the gene matches. The sequencing sample was made of naive CD4+ T cells from blood. V is TRBV4-2 and J is TRBJ2-1; 10 nucleotides match TRBD2. This TCR was sampled from a man aged 25-40 years with type 1 diabetes. CDR3: CASSLGLAANSYNEQFF. The CDR3, as DNA: TGTGCCAGCAGCCTCGGACTAGCGGCTAACTCCTACAATGAGCAGTTCTTC.